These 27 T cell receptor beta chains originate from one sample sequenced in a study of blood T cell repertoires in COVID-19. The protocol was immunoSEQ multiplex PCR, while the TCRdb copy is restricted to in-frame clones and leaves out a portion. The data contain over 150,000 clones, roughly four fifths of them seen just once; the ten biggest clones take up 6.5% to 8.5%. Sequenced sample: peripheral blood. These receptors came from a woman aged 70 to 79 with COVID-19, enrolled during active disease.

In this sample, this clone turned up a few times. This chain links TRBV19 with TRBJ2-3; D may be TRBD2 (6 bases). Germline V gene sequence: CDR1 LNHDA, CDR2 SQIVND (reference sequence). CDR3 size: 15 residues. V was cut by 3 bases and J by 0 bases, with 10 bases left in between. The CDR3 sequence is CASSIGGSSTDTQYF. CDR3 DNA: TGTGCCAGTAGTATCGGGGGATCTAGCACAGATACGCAGTATTTT.

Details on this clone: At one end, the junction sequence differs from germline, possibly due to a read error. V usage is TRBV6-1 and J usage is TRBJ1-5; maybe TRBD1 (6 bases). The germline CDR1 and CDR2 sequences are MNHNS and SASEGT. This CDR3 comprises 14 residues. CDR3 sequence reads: CASREGGGNQPQHF. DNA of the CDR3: TGTGCCAGCCGTGAAGGGGGAGGCAATCAGCCCCAGCATTTT.

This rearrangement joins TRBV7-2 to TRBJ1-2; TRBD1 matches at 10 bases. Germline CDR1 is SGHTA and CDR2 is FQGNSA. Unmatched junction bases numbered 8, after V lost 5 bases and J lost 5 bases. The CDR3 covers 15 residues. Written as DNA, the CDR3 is TGTGCCAGCAGCACAGGACAGGGGGTTATTTATGGCTACACCTTC. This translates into CASSTGQGVIYGYTF.

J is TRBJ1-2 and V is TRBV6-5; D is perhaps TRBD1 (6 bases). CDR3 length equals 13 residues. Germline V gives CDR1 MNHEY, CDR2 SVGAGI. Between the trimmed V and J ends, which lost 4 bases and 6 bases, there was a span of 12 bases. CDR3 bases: TGTGCCAGCAGTTTCGACAGGTTGGATGGCTACACCTTC. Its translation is CASSFDRLDGYTF.

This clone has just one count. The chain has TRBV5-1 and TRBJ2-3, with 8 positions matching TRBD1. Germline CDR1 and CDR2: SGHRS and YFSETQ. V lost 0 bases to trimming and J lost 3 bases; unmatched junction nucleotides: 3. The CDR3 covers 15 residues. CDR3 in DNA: TGCGCCAGCAGCTTGGCCAGGGGGCAGACAGATACGCAGTATTTT. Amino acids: CASSLARGQTDTQYF. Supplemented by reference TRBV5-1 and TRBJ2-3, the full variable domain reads KAGVTQTPRYLIKTRGQQVTLSCSPISGHRSVSWYQQTPGQGLQFLFEYFSETQRNKGNFPGRFSGRQFSNSRSEMNVSTLELGDSALYLCASSLARGQTDTQYFGPGTRLTVL.

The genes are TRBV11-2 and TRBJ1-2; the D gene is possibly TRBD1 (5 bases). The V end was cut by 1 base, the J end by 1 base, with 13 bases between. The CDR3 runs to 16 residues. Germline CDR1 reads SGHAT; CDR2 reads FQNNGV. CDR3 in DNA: TGTGCCAGCAGCTTAGTTGGTAGGGGCATTAACTATGGCTACACCTTC. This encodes CASSLVGRGINYGYTF.

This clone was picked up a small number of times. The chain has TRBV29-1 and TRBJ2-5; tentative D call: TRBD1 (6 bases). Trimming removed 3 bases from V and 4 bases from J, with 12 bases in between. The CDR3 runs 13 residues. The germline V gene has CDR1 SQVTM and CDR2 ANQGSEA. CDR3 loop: CSVEQTGGETQYF. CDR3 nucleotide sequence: TGCAGCGTTGAGCAGACAGGAGGAGAGACCCAGTACTTC.

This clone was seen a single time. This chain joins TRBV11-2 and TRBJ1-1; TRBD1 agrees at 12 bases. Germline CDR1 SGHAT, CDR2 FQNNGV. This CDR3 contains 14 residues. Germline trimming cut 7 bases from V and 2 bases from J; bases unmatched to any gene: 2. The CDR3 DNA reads TGTGCCAGCATAGGGACAGGGGGCAACACTGAAGCTTTCTTT. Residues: CASIGTGGNTEAFF.

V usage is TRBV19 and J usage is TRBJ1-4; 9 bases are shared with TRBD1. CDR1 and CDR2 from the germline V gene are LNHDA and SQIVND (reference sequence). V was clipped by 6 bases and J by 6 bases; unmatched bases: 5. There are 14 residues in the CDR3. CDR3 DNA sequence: TGTGCCAGTAGGGTACAGGGGGCTCATGAAAAACTGTTTTTT. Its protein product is CASRVQGAHEKLFF.

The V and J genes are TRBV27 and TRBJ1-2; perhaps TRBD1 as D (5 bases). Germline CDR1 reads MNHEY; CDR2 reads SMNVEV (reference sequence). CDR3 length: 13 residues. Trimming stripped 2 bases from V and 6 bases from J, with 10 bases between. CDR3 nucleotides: TGTGCCAGCAGTTTAGTGGGGGGGGATGGCTACACCTTC. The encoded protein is CASSLVGGDGYTF.

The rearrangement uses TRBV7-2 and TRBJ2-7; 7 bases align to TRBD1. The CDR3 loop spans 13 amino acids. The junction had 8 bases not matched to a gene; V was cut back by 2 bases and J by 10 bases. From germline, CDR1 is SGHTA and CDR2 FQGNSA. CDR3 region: CASSLTRDSLQYF. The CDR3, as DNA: TGTGCCAGCAGCTTAACCCGGGACAGCCTCCAGTACTTC.

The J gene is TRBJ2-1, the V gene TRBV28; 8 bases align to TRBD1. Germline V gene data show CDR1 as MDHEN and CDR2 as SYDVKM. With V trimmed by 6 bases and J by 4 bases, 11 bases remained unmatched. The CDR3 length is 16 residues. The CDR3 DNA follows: TGTGCCAGCAGCCCTGGGACAGGCTACCGGTACAATGAGCAGTTCTTC. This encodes CASSPGTGYRYNEQFF.

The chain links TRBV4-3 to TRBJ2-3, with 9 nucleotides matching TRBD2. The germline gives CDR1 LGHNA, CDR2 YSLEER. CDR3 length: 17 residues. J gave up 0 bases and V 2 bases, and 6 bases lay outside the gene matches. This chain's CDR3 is CASSQFSGSGSTDTQYF. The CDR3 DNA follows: TGCGCCAGCAGCCAATTTAGCGGGAGCGGGAGCACAGATACGCAGTATTTT.

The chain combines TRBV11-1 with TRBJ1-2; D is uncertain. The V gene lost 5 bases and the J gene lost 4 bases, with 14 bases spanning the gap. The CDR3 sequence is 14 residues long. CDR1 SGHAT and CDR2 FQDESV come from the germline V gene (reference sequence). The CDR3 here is CASSPAGEVYGYTF. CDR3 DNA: TGTGCCAGCAGCCCAGCCGGGGAGGTCTATGGCTACACCTTC.

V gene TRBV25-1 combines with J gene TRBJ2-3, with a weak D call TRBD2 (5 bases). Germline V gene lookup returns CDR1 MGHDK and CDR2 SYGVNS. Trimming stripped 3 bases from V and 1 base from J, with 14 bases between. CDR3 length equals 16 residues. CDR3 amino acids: CASSDSAGGRTDTQYF. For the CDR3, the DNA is TGTGCCAGCAGTGACTCGGCGGGCGGCCGCACAGATACGCAGTATTTT.

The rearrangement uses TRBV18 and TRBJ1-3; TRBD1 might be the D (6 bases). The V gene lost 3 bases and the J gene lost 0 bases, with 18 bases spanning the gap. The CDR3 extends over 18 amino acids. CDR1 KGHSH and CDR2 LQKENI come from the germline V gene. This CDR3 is CASSPTNRELYSGNTIYF. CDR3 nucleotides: TGTGCCAGCTCACCGACGAACAGGGAGCTCTACTCTGGAAACACCATATATTTT. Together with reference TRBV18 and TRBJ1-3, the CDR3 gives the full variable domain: NAGVMQNPRHLVRRRGQEARLRCSPMKGHSHVYWYRQLPEEGLKFMVYLQKENIIDESGMPKERFSAEFPKEGPSILRIQQVVRGDSAAYFCASSPTNRELYSGNTIYFGEGSWLTVV.

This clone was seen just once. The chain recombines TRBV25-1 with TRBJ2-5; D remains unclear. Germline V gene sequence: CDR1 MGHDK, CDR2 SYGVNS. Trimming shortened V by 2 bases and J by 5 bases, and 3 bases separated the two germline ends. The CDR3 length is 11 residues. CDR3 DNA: TGTGCCAGCAGTGAAGAGGAGACCCAGTACTTC. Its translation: CASSEEETQYF.

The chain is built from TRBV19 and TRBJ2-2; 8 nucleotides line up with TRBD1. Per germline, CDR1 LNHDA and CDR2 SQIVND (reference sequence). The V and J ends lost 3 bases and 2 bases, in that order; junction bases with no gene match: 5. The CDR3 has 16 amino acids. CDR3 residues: CASSIIRGLNTGELFF. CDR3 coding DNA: TGTGCCAGTAGTATTATCAGGGGGCTAAACACCGGGGAGCTGTTTTTT.

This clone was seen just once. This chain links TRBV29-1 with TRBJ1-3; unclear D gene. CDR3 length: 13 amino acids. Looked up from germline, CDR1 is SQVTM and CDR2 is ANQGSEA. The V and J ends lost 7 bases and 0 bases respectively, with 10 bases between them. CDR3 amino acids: CSAIQSSGNTIYF. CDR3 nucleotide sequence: TGCAGCGCGATACAGTCCTCTGGAAACACCATATATTTT.

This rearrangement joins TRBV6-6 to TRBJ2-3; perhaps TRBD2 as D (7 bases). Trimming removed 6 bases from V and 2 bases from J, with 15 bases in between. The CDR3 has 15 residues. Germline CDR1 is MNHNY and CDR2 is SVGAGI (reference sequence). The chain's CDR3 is CASRSKGGPTDTQYF. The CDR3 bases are TGTGCCAGCAGATCCAAGGGGGGGCCCACAGATACGCAGTATTTT.

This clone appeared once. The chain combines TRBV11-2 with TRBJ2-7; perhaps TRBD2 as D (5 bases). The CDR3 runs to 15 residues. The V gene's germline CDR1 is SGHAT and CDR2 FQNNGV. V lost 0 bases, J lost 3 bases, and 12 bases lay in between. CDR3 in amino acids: CASSLDQRAIYEQYF. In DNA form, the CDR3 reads TGTGCCAGCAGCTTAGATCAGAGGGCCATCTACGAGCAGTACTTC.

The chain's CDR3 is CASSLRSYEQYF. As DNA, the CDR3 is TGTGCCAGCAGTTTACGCTCCTACGAGCAGTACTTC. V and J are TRBV28 and TRBJ2-7, with D uncertain. The CDR3 loop spans 12 amino acids. Trimming left V 2 bases short and J 0 bases short, with 2 bases between. CDR1 is MDHEN and CDR2 is SYDVKM in the germline V gene.

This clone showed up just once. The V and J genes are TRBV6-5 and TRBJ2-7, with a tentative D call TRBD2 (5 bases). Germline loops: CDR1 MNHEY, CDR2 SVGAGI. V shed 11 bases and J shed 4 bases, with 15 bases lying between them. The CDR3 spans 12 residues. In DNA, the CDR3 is TGTGCCGGCACGTCCCCGGGGTACGAGCAGTACTTC. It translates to CAGTSPGYEQYF.

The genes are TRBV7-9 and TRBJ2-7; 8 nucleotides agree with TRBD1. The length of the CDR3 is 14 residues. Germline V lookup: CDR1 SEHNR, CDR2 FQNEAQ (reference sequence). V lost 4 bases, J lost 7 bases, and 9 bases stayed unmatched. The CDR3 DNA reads TGTGCCAGCAGCTCCGACAGGACAGGGAGGGAGCAGTACTTC. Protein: CASSSDRTGREQYF.

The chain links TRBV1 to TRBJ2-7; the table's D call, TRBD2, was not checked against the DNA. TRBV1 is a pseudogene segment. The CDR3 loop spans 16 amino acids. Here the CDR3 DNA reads TGCACCAGCAGCCACCCACACCCACTAGCGAGAGACGAGCAGTACTTC. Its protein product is CTSSHPHPLARDEQYF.

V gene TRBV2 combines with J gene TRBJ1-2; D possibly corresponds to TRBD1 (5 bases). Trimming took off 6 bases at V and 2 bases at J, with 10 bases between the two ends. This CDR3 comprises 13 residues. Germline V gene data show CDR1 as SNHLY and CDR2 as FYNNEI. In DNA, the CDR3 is TGTGCCAGCAGCCGGACACCCAACTATGGCTACACCTTC. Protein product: CASSRTPNYGYTF.

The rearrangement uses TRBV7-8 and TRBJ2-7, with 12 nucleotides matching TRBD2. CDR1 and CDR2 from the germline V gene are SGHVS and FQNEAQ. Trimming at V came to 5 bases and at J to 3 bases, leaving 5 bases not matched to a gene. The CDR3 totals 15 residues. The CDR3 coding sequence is TGTGCCAGCAGCACCTCTAGCGGGAGGGACTACGAGCAGTACTTC. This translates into CASSTSSGRDYEQYF.